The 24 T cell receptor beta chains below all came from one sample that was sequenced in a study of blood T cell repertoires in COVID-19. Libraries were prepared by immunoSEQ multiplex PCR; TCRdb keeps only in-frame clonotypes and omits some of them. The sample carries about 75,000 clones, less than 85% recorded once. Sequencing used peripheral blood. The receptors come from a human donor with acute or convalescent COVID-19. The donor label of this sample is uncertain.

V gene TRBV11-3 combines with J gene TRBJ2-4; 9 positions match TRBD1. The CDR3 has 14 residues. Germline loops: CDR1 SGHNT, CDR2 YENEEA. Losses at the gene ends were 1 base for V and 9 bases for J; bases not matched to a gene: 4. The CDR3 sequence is CASSLGTGATIQYF. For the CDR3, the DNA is TGTGCCAGCAGCTTAGGGACAGGGGCAACCATTCAGTACTTC.

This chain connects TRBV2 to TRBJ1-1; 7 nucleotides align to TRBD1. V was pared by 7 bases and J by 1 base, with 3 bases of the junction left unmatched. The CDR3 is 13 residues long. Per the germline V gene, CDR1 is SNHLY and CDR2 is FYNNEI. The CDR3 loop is CASTGDRNTEAFF. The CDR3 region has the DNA TGTGCCAGCACCGGGGACAGGAACACTGAAGCTTTCTTT.

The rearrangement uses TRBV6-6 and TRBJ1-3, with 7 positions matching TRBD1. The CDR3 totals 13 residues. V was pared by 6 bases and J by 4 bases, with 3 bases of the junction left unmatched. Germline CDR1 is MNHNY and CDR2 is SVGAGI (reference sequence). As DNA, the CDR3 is TGTGCCAGCAGGGAGACAGGGGGAAACACCATATATTTT. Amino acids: CASRETGGNTIYF.

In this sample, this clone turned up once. CDR3 coding DNA: TGTGCCAGCAGTCCTCAGGGAAGGGGTGGAGGCTACACCTTC. Amino acid sequence: CASSPQGRGGGYTF. The chain uses TRBV27 and TRBJ1-2; D may be TRBD1 (5 bases). CDR3 length: 14 amino acids. V dropped 5 bases and J dropped 8 bases, with 18 bases sitting between them. Per the germline V gene, CDR1 is MNHEY and CDR2 is SMNVEV (reference sequence).

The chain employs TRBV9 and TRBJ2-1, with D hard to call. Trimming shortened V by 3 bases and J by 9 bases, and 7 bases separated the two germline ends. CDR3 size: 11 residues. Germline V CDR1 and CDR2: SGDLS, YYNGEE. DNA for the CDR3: TGTGCCAGCAGCGGTAAGAGTGAGCAGTTCTTC. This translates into CASSGKSEQFF. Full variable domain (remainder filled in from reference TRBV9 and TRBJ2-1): DSGVTQTPKHLITATGQRVTLRCSPRSGDLSVYWYQQSLDQGLQFLIQYYNGEERAKGNILERFSAQQFPDLHSELNLSSLELGDSALYFCASSGKSEQFFGPGTRLTVL.

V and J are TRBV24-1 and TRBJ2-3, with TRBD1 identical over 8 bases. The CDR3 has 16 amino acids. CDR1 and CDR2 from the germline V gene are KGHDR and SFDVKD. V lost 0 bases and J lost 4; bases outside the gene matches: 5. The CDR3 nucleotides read TGTGCCACCAGTGATTTGGGACAGGGCACCTCAGATACGCAGTATTTT. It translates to CATSDLGQGTSDTQYF.

CDR3 sequence: CASSLDRVIETQYF. In DNA form, the CDR3 reads TGTGCCAGCAGCCTAGACAGGGTTATAGAGACCCAGTACTTC. V usage is TRBV28 and J usage is TRBJ2-5, with TRBD1 matching 7 bases. Germline V CDR1 and CDR2: MDHEN, SYDVKM. The CDR3 extends over 14 amino acids. V shed 6 bases, J shed 4 bases, and the junction held 8 bases outside the gene matches. Full variable domain (remainder filled in from reference TRBV28 and TRBJ2-5): DVKVTQSSRYLVKRTGEKVFLECVQDMDHENMFWYRQDPGLGLRLIYFSYDVKMKEKGDIPEGYSVSREKKERFSLILESASTNQTSMYLCASSLDRVIETQYFGPGTRLLVL.

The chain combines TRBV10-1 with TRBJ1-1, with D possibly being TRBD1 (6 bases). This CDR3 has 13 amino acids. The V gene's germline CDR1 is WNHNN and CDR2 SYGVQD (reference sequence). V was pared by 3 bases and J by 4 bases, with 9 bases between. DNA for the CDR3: TGCGCCAGCAGTGAAAGGGGGGGCACTGAAGCTTTCTTT. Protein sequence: CASSERGGTEAFF.

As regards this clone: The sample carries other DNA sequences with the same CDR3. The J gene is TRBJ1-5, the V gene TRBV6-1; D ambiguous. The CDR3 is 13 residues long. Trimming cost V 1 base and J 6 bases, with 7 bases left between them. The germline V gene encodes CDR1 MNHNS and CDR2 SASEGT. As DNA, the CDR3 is TGTGCCAGCAGTGAAGGAGGAGGTCAGCCCCAGCATTTT. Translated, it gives CASSEGGGQPQHF.

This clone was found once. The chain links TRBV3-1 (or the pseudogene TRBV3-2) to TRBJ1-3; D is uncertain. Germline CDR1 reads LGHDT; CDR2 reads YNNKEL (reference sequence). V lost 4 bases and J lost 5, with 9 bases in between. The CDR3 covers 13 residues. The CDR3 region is CASSPGNRNTIYF. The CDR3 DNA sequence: TGTGCCAGCAGCCCGGGGAACCGAAACACCATATATTTT.

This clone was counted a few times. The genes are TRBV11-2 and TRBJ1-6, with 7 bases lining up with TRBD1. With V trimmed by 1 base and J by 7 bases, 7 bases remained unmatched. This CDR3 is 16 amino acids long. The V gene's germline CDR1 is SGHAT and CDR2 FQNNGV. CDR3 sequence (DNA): TGTGCCAGCAGCTTAGTTGTGACAGGGTCGAATTCACCCCTCCACTTT. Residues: CASSLVVTGSNSPLHF.

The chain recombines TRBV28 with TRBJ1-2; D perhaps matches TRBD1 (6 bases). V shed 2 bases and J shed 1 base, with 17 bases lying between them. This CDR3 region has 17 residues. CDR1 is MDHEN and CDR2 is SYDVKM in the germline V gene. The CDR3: CASSLSGSGGGNYGYTF. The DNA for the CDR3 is TGTGCCAGCAGTTTAAGTGGCTCGGGAGGGGGTAACTATGGCTACACCTTC.

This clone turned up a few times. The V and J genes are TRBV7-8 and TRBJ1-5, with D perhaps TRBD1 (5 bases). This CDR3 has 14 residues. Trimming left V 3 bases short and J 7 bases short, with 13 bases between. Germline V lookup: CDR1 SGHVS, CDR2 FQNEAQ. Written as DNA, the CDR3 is TGTGCCAGCAGCTTTCCAGGGTCTTGGCAGCCCCAGCATTTT. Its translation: CASSFPGSWQPQHF.

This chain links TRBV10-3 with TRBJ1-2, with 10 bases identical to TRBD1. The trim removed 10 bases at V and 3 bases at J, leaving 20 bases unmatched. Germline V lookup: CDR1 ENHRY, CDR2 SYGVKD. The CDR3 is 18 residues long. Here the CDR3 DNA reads TGTGCCACGGGAGCCCAGAGACAGGGGGCGATGGAGCACTATGGCTACACCTTC. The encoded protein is CATGAQRQGAMEHYGYTF.

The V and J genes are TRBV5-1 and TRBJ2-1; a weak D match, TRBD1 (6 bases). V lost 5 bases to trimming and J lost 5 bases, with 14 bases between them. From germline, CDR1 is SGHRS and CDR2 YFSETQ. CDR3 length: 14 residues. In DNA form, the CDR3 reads TGCGCCAGCAGTATAGCGACAGGAAACAATGAGCAGTTCTTC. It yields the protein CASSIATGNNEQFF.

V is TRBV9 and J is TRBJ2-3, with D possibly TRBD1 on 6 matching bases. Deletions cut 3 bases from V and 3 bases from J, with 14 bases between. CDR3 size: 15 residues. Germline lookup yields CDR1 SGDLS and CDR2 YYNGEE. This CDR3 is CASSGGLSHTDTQYF. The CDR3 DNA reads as TGTGCCAGCAGCGGGGGGCTAAGCCATACAGATACGCAGTATTTT.

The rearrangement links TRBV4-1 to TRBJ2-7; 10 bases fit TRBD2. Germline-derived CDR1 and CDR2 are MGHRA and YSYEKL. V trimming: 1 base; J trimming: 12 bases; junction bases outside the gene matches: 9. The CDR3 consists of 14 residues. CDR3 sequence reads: CASSQGLAGPLSYF. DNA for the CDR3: TGCGCCAGCAGCCAAGGACTAGCGGGCCCGTTGTCGTACTTC.

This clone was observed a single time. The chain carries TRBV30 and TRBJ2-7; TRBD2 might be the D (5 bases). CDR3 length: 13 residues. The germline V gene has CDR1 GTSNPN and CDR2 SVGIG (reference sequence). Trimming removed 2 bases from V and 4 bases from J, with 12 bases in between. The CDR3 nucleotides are TGTGCCTGGAGTCCCTTGCGCGGGTACGAGCAGTACTTC. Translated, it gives CAWSPLRGYEQYF.

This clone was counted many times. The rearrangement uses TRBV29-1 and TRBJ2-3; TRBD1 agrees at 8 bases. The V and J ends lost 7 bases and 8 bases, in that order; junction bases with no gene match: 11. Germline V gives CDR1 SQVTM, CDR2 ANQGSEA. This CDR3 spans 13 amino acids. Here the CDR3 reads CSAGHGTGGTQYF. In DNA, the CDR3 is TGCAGCGCTGGGCACGGCACAGGGGGTACGCAGTATTTT.

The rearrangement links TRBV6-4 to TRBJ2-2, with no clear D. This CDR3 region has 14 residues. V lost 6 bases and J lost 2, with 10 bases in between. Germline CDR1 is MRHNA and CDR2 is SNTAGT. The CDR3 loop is CASRSNSNTGELFF. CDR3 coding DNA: TGTGCCAGCAGATCAAACAGCAACACCGGGGAGCTGTTTTTT.

The CDR3 reads CASSRVEAGGEKLFF. The CDR3 DNA reads TGTGCCAGCAGTCGCGTGGAGGCAGGGGGGGAAAAACTGTTTTTT. V is TRBV28 and J is TRBJ1-4; 7 bases are a match to TRBD1. The CDR3 extends over 15 amino acids. J lost 8 bases, V lost 5 bases, and 11 bases had no gene match. Germline lookup yields CDR1 MDHEN and CDR2 SYDVKM.

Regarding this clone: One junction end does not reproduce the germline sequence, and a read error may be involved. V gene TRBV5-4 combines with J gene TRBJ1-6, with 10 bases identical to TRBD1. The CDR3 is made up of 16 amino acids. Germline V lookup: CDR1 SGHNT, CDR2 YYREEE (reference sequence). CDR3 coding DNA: TGTGCCAGCAGGTTGGGACAGGGGAGTGGTAATTCACCCCTCCACTTT. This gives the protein CASRLGQGSGNSPLHF.

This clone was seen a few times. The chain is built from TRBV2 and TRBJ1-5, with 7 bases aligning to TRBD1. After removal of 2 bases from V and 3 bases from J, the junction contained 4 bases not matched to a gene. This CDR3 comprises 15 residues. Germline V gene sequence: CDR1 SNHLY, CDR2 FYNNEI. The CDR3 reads CASSERGQANQPQHF. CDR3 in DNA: TGTGCCAGCAGTGAACGCGGACAGGCCAATCAGCCCCAGCATTTT.

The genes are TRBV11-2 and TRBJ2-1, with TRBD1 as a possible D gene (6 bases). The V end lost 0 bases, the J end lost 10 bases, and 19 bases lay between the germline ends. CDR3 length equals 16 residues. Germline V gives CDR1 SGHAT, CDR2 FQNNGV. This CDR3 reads CASSLDPNAGAGEQFF. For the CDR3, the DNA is TGTGCCAGCAGCTTAGATCCAAATGCAGGGGCCGGGGAGCAGTTCTTC.